The rows below give T cell receptor beta chains drawn from one sample of a study of cytomegalovirus exposure and HLA in healthy donors. Profiled with immunoSEQ multiplex PCR; TCRdb holds only in-frame clones, not every one. The sample yields fewer than 200,000 clones, 65% to 80% seen once. The sample comprised PBMCs. The source of these receptors is a woman aged 45-65 years in good health and CMV-seropositive. CDR3s include the opening cysteine and the closing phenylalanine or tryptophan. The D gene is left open where the match is weak. Expanded clones get a size class; other rows say once, few or many, or leave the size out.

J gene: TRBJ2-4; clone size: once; D gene: TRBD2; V gene: TRBV6-6; CDR3 length: 13; CDR3 protein: CASSYSGGYIQYF; CDR3 DNA: TGTGCCAGCAGTTACTCCGGGGGGTACATTCAGTACTTC
J gene: TRBJ1-3; clone size: NA; D gene: NA; V gene: TRBV11-2; CDR3 length: 13; CDR3 protein: CASSFGAGNTIYF; CDR3 DNA: TGTGCCAGCAGCTTCGGAGCTGGAAACACCATATATTTT
J gene: TRBJ2-1; clone size: once; D gene: TRBD2; V gene: TRBV27; CDR3 length: 16; CDR3 protein: CASSSGTSGGYNEQFF; CDR3 DNA: TGTGCCAGCAGTTCAGGCACTAGCGGGGGGTACAATGAGCAGTTCTTC
J gene: TRBJ1-1; clone size: NA; D gene: TRBD1; V gene: TRBV7-7; CDR3 length: 13; CDR3 protein: CASSLDRGTEAFF; CDR3 DNA: TGTGCCAGCAGCTTAGACAGGGGAACTGAAGCTTTCTTT
J gene: TRBJ1-1; clone size: NA; D gene: NA; V gene: TRBV2; CDR3 length: 13; CDR3 protein: CASSGQLNTEAFF; CDR3 DNA: TGTGCCAGCAGTGGACAACTGAACACTGAAGCTTTCTTT
J gene: TRBJ2-1; clone size: NA; D gene: NA; V gene: TRBV7-9; CDR3 length: 11; CDR3 protein: CASSPYNEQFF; CDR3 DNA: TGTGCCAGCAGCCCTTACAATGAGCAGTTCTTC
J gene: TRBJ2-7; clone size: NA; D gene: NA; V gene: TRBV2; CDR3 length: 12; CDR3 protein: CASSPQGVEQYF; CDR3 DNA: TGTGCCAGCAGTCCGCAGGGTGTTGAGCAGTACTTC
J gene: TRBJ1-2; clone size: NA; D gene: NA; V gene: TRBV2; CDR3 length: 13; CDR3 protein: CASSEGRGYGYTF; CDR3 DNA: TGTGCCAGCAGTGAGGGCAGGGGATATGGCTACACCTTC
J gene: TRBJ2-1; clone size: NA; D gene: TRBD2; V gene: TRBV2; CDR3 length: 15; CDR3 protein: CASSRSGGAFVEQFF; CDR3 DNA: TGTGCCAGCAGTCGTAGCGGGGGGGCCTTTGTTGAGCAGTTCTTC
J gene: TRBJ2-5; clone size: NA; D gene: NA; V gene: TRBV6-6; CDR3 length: 14; CDR3 protein: CASSYHREQETQYF; CDR3 DNA: TGTGCCAGCAGTTACCACAGGGAGCAAGAGACCCAGTACTTC
J gene: TRBJ1-1; clone size: NA; D gene: NA; V gene: TRBV9; CDR3 length: 14; CDR3 protein: CASSALTANTEAFF; CDR3 DNA: TGTGCCAGCAGCGCTCTGACAGCGAACACTGAAGCTTTCTTT
J gene: TRBJ2-1; clone size: NA; D gene: NA; V gene: TRBV11-2; CDR3 length: 13; CDR3 protein: CASSMGHYNEQFF; CDR3 DNA: TGTGCCAGCAGCATGGGGCATTACAATGAGCAGTTCTTC
J gene: TRBJ1-1; clone size: NA; D gene: NA; V gene: TRBV2; CDR3 length: 14; CDR3 protein: CASSAGQKNTEAFF; CDR3 DNA: TGTGCCAGCAGTGCAGGGCAGAAGAACACTGAAGCTTTCTTT
J gene: TRBJ2-2; clone size: NA; D gene: NA; V gene: TRBV5-1; CDR3 length: 14; CDR3 protein: CASSLVSPSGELFF; CDR3 DNA: TGCGCCAGCAGCTTGGTTAGTCCCTCCGGGGAGCTGTTTTTT
J gene: TRBJ2-3; clone size: once; D gene: NA; V gene: TRBV10-1; CDR3 length: 13; CDR3 protein: CASTPGNEDTQYF; CDR3 DNA: TGCGCCAGCACCCCCGGGAACGAAGATACGCAGTATTTT
J gene: TRBJ2-7; clone size: NA; D gene: TRBD1; V gene: TRBV4-2; CDR3 length: 17; CDR3 protein: CASSQEGSGTEDYEQYF; CDR3 DNA: TGTGCCAGCAGCCAAGAGGGTTCCGGGACAGAAGACTACGAGCAGTACTTC
J gene: TRBJ2-3; clone size: NA; D gene: NA; V gene: TRBV27; CDR3 length: 12; CDR3 protein: CASRGGGYSEYF; CDR3 DNA: TGTGCCAGCAGAGGGGGGGGTTATTCTGAGTATTTT
J gene: TRBJ2-2; clone size: NA; D gene: TRBD1; V gene: TRBV7-6; CDR3 length: 16; CDR3 protein: CASSPGAGGNTGELFF; CDR3 DNA: TGTGCCAGCAGCCCGGGCGCAGGGGGTAACACCGGGGAGCTGTTTTTT
J gene: TRBJ2-1; clone size: NA; D gene: NA; V gene: TRBV4-1; CDR3 length: 15; CDR3 protein: CASSQQGLSYNEQFF; CDR3 DNA: TGCGCCAGCAGCCAACAGGGGTTGTCCTACAATGAGCAGTTCTTC
J gene: TRBJ1-6; clone size: NA; D gene: TRBD1; V gene: TRBV2; CDR3 length: 15; CDR3 protein: CASSEAGGGTSPLHF; CDR3 DNA: TGTGCCAGCAGTGAAGCAGGGGGCGGAACGTCACCCCTCCACTTT
J gene: TRBJ2-1; clone size: NA; D gene: TRBD1; V gene: TRBV10-3; CDR3 length: 12; CDR3 protein: CAAGQGAYEQFF; CDR3 DNA: TGTGCCGCGGGACAGGGGGCCTATGAGCAGTTCTTC
J gene: TRBJ1-6; clone size: few; D gene: NA; V gene: TRBV19; CDR3 length: 14; CDR3 protein: CASSLQTGNSPLHF; CDR3 DNA: TGTGCCAGTAGCCTACAGACAGGAAATTCACCCCTCCACTTT
J gene: TRBJ1-4; clone size: NA; D gene: TRBD1; V gene: TRBV7-3; CDR3 length: 18; CDR3 protein: CASSLTRDRGGGKEKLFF; CDR3 DNA: TGTGCCAGCAGCTTAACCCGGGACAGGGGTGGGGGAAAGGAAAAACTGTTTTTT
J gene: TRBJ1-5; clone size: NA; D gene: NA; V gene: TRBV6-1; CDR3 length: 16; CDR3 protein: CASRETGTDSNQPQHF; CDR3 DNA: TGTGCCAGCAGGGAAACAGGGACGGATAGCAATCAGCCCCAGCATTTT
J gene: TRBJ1-2; clone size: NA; D gene: NA; V gene: TRBV6-1; CDR3 length: 15; CDR3 protein: CASSEAGRRGKGYTF; CDR3 DNA: TGTGCCAGCAGTGAAGCGGGGCGCAGGGGAAAAGGCTACACCTTC
J gene: TRBJ2-1; clone size: NA; D gene: NA; V gene: TRBV27; CDR3 length: 15; CDR3 protein: CASSAQPTGDDEQFF; CDR3 DNA: TGTGCCAGCAGTGCCCAACCGACCGGGGATGATGAGCAGTTCTTC
J gene: TRBJ2-1; clone size: NA; D gene: TRBD2; V gene: TRBV7-8; CDR3 length: 17; CDR3 protein: CASSLPRSGGALNEQFF; CDR3 DNA: TGTGCCAGCAGCTTACCCCGGAGCGGGGGGGCGTTGAATGAGCAGTTCTTC
J gene: TRBJ2-5; clone size: NA; D gene: TRBD1; V gene: TRBV13; CDR3 length: 15; CDR3 protein: CASSLGEGQGETQYF; CDR3 DNA: TGTGCCAGCAGCTTAGGCGAGGGACAGGGAGAGACCCAGTACTTC
J gene: TRBJ1-4; clone size: few; D gene: NA; V gene: TRBV9; CDR3 length: 14; CDR3 protein: CASSARGGHEKLFF; CDR3 DNA: TGTGCCAGCAGCGCGAGGGGGGGACATGAAAAACTGTTTTTT
J gene: TRBJ2-3; clone size: NA; D gene: NA; V gene: TRBV27; CDR3 length: 15; CDR3 protein: CASSLGGRFTDTQYF; CDR3 DNA: TGTGCCAGCAGTTTAGGCGGCAGATTCACAGATACGCAGTATTTT
J gene: TRBJ1-6; clone size: NA; D gene: NA; V gene: TRBV7-8; CDR3 length: 17; CDR3 protein: CASSLAPAAAVSSPLHF; CDR3 DNA: TGTGCCAGCAGCTTAGCCCCGGCCGCGGCAGTTTCATCACCCCTCCACTTT